This entry lists 24 T cell receptor beta chains sequenced from one sample in a study of human T cells and chemical hapten exposure. Time point meaning: pre-sensitization, week 0. The treatment denotes: therapeutic diphenylcyclopropenone sensitization with weekly scalp DPC. TCRdb re-called the RACE reads with MiXCR, one entry per CDR3 protein. The data contain tens of thousands of distinct CDR3 sequences, around 11% of them singletons. Sample: whole blood, taken in connection with sensitization to the hapten diphenylcyclopropenone (DPC). The source of these receptors is a woman in her 30s with alopecia areata. Some clones in this sample may be carry-over from other donors' samples.

This clonotype was found many times. The V and J genes are TRBV7-9 and TRBJ1-2; 7 nucleotides match TRBD1. The CDR3 totals 15 residues. Germline-derived CDR1 and CDR2 are SEHNR and FQNEAQ (reference sequence). The trim removed 4 bases at V and 4 bases at J, leaving 9 bases unmatched. The CDR3 nucleotides read TGTGCCAGCAGCTCCACCCCACAGGGGCCCTATGGCTACACCTTC. Its translation is CASSSTPQGPYGYTF.

In this sample, this clonotype turned up many times. This rearrangement joins TRBV7-8 to TRBJ1-1; D may be TRBD1 (6 bases). CDR3 length: 16 residues. Germline values: CDR1 SGHVS, CDR2 FQNEAQ. Trimming cost V 5 bases and J 1 base, with 17 bases left between them. The CDR3 reads CASSPSSLGGNTEAFF. Here the CDR3 DNA reads TGTGCCAGCAGCCCTTCTAGTCTAGGGGGGAACACTGAAGCTTTCTTT.

This clonotype was picked up many times. CDR3 coding DNA: TGCAGTGCTAGAGATCCCTACAGGGGCTATTCACCCCTCCACTTT. It specifies CSARDPYRGYSPLHF. The chain uses TRBV20-1 and TRBJ1-6, with 7 bases identical to TRBD1. The V gene's germline CDR1 is DFQATT and CDR2 SNEGSKA (reference sequence). Trimming removed 0 bases from V and 8 bases from J; junction bases left unmatched: 7. The CDR3 sequence is 15 residues long.

The chain employs TRBV28 and TRBJ2-3; a weak D match, TRBD1 (6 bases). The V end lost 5 bases, the J end lost 3 bases, and 12 bases lay between the germline ends. The germline gives CDR1 MDHEN, CDR2 SYDVKM. The CDR3 contains 14 residues. CDR3 nucleotides: TGTGCCAGCAGTAACAGGGTGTATACAGATACGCAGTATTTT. Its protein product is CASSNRVYTDTQYF.

This clonotype has a single count. The genes are TRBV6-2 or TRBV6-3 and TRBJ2-7, with D perhaps matching TRBD2 (6 bases). From germline, CDR1 is MNHEY and CDR2 SVGEGT. V was cut by 5 bases and J by 6 bases, with 20 bases left in between. The CDR3 extends over 15 amino acids. The CDR3 sequence: CASSTYLDKEGEQYF. The CDR3 coding sequence is TGTGCCAGCAGTACATACCTGGACAAGGAGGGCGAGCAGTACTTC.

This clonotype has at least ten counts. The chain employs TRBV29-1 and TRBJ2-1; 7 positions agree with TRBD2. Germline values: CDR1 SQVTM, CDR2 ANQGSEA. The CDR3 extends over 14 amino acids. J was trimmed by 3 bases and V by 7 bases; bases with no gene match: 9. The CDR3 nucleotides read TGCAGCGCAGCTGTGGCTAGCGGCTACAATGAGCAGTTCTTC. Protein sequence: CSAAVASGYNEQFF.

This clonotype came up a few times. The rearrangement joins TRBV11-2 to TRBJ1-3; D gene unclear. The CDR3 runs 16 residues. V was trimmed by 5 bases and J by 4 bases, leaving 18 bases between them. Germline CDR1 reads SGHAT; CDR2 reads FQNNGV. DNA for the CDR3: TGTGCCAGCAGCCCCCTACGACGGATGGCCGGAAACACCATATATTTT. Protein product: CASSPLRRMAGNTIYF.

This clonotype was recorded at least ten times. The chain links TRBV28 to TRBJ2-7; 16 bases match TRBD2. The trim removed 8 bases at V and 4 bases at J, leaving 11 bases unmatched. The CDR3 consists of 17 residues. Germline lookup yields CDR1 MDHEN and CDR2 SYDVKM. CDR3: CASCRPGLAGGPYEQYF. The CDR3 DNA follows: TGTGCCAGCTGTCGCCCGGGACTAGCGGGAGGGCCGTACGAGCAGTACTTC.

This clonotype was detected a few times. The CDR3 sequence is CASSYADSNQPQHF. CDR3 DNA sequence: TGTGCCAGCAGTTATGCGGATAGCAATCAGCCCCAGCATTTT. This chain joins TRBV6-6 and TRBJ1-5; no reliable D call. There are 14 residues in the CDR3. V shed 3 bases and J shed 0 bases, with 6 bases lying between them. Germline V lookup: CDR1 MNHNY, CDR2 SVGAGI (reference sequence).

This clonotype has more than one count but fewer than ten. The rearrangement links TRBV12-3 or TRBV12-4 to TRBJ1-2; 8 positions agree with TRBD1. Trimming removed 5 bases from V and 8 bases from J; junction bases left unmatched: 10. The CDR3 length is 14 residues. DNA of the CDR3: TGTGCCAGCAGTATAGGGACAGGAGTAGGAGGCTACACCTTC. Encoded protein: CASSIGTGVGGYTF.

The gene calls are TRBV20-1 and TRBJ1-1; the D gene is possibly TRBD1 (6 bases). The CDR3 consists of 15 residues. Germline CDR1 is DFQATT and CDR2 is SNEGSKA (reference sequence). Trimming shortened V by 8 bases and J by 1 base, and 20 bases separated the two germline ends. The CDR3 here is CSTTPDSRRNTEAFF. The CDR3 DNA follows: TGCAGTACGACTCCGGACAGCCGACGGAACACTGAAGCTTTCTTT.

By sample fraction, this clonotype is medium-sized (0.01 to 0.1%). The chain carries TRBV2 and TRBJ1-1, with D possibly being TRBD1 (6 bases). The CDR3 length is 13 residues. V shed 2 bases and J shed 4 bases, with 8 bases lying between them. Germline CDR1 SNHLY, CDR2 FYNNEI. Here the CDR3 reads CASSEQGGTEAFF. In nucleotides, the CDR3 is TGTGCCAGCAGTGAACAAGGGGGCACTGAAGCTTTCTTT.

The table lists this clonotype with a few counts. The J gene is TRBJ2-1, the V gene TRBV21-1; TRBD2 reflects the table's D call only, with no check against the DNA. TRBV21-1 is designated a pseudogene. CDR3 length: 13 residues. This CDR3 is CASVGPRYNEQFF. The CDR3 bases are TGTGCCTCCGTGGGGCCCCGGTACAATGAGCAGTTCTTC.

The chain couples TRBV29-1 to TRBJ2-2; no reliable D call. Germline V gives CDR1 SQVTM, CDR2 ANQGSEA. The V end was cut by 4 bases, the J end by 7 bases, with 7 bases between. The CDR3 sequence is 11 residues long. The CDR3 DNA is TGCAGCGTTGCGGAAATCGGGGAGCTGTTTTTT. It encodes CSVAEIGELFF.

This clonotype was seen repeatedly, ten times or more. This chain joins TRBV29-1 and TRBJ1-1; D is unclear. CDR3 length equals 11 residues. CDR1 and CDR2 from the germline V gene are SQVTM and ANQGSEA. Trimming took off 2 bases at V and 1 base at J, with 2 bases between the two ends. As DNA, the CDR3 is TGCAGCGTTGAAAGGAACACTGAAGCTTTCTTT. Its translation: CSVERNTEAFF.

This clonotype was observed at least ten times. The rearrangement uses TRBV3-1 and TRBJ1-4; D may be TRBD1 (5 bases). The germline gives CDR1 LGHDT, CDR2 YNNKEL (reference sequence). V gave up 3 bases and J gave up 11 bases, with 10 bases separating them. The CDR3 loop spans 12 amino acids. The CDR3 here is CASSHTGRKLFF. Here the CDR3 DNA reads TGTGCCAGCAGCCACACGGGACGGAAACTGTTTTTT.

The V call is TRBV7-3, the J call TRBJ2-2; weak D call: TRBD1 (6 bases). Germline lookup yields CDR1 SGHTA and CDR2 FQGTGA. Trimming shortened V by 7 bases and J by 4 bases, and 22 bases separated the two germline ends. This CDR3 has 17 residues. CDR3 nucleotides: TGTGCCAGCACAAGCCCGGGACACCCAGACTTCACCGGGGAGCTGTTTTTT. As protein: CASTSPGHPDFTGELFF.

This clonotype was seen repeatedly, ten times or more. V and J are TRBV19 and TRBJ2-1; D perhaps matches TRBD1 (6 bases). From germline, CDR1 is LNHDA and CDR2 SQIVND (reference sequence). The CDR3 consists of 16 residues. The V and J ends lost 6 bases and 4 bases respectively, with 19 bases between them. The CDR3, as DNA: TGTGCCAGTAGCCATGCCAGGGGCCCACTTTACAATGAGCAGTTCTTC. As protein: CASSHARGPLYNEQFF.

This clonotype was observed a few times. The chain links TRBV7-2 to TRBJ2-1, with 10 bases lining up with TRBD2. V shed 2 bases, J shed 6 bases, and the junction held 7 bases outside the gene matches. The CDR3 consists of 16 residues. The germline V gene encodes CDR1 SGHTA and CDR2 FQGNSA. DNA for the CDR3: TGTGCCAGCAGCTTACCGGGACTAGCGCTTCGCAATGAGCAGTTCTTC. Translation gives CASSLPGLALRNEQFF.

The V gene is TRBV21-1, the J gene TRBJ1-2; the table gives TRBD1 as D, unverified against the DNA. TRBV21-1 is annotated as a pseudogene. This CDR3 has 15 amino acids. The CDR3 region is CASSTQRGSPYGYTF. CDR3 nucleotides: TGTGCCAGCAGCACTCAGAGGGGGTCTCCCTATGGCTACACCTTC.

The chain is built from TRBV12-3 or TRBV12-4 and TRBJ2-1; possibly TRBD2 for D (6 bases). There are 16 residues in the CDR3. With 3 bases removed from V and 0 bases from J, the gap between germline ends came to 12 bases. CDR3 region: CASSFAGSLSYNEQFF. For the CDR3, the DNA is TGTGCCAGCAGTTTCGCCGGGAGCCTCTCCTACAATGAGCAGTTCTTC.

This clonotype was found many times. This rearrangement joins TRBV28 to TRBJ1-2; D perhaps matches TRBD1 (5 bases). V gave up 6 bases and J gave up 12 bases, with 17 bases separating them. The CDR3 is 12 amino acids. CDR1 and CDR2 from the germline V gene are MDHEN and SYDVKM. The CDR3 is CASRPRQKDDTF. The CDR3 DNA reads TGTGCCAGCAGACCTAGACAGAAAGATGACACCTTC.

This clonotype showed up just a few times. This chain links TRBV6-4 with TRBJ1-6; maybe TRBD1 (5 bases). The V gene lost 0 bases and the J gene lost 8 bases, with 20 bases spanning the gap. The CDR3 totals 18 residues. Germline CDR1 and CDR2: MRHNA and SNTAGT. CDR3 nucleotide sequence: TGTGCCAGCAGTGACTCCCCCCCCTGGGGGATGGGTGATTCACCCCTCCACTTT. It specifies CASSDSPPWGMGDSPLHF.

There are many counts of this clonotype. The chain employs TRBV29-1 and TRBJ2-1; 10 nucleotides match TRBD2. CDR3 length: 15 amino acids. V lost 6 bases and J lost 2; bases outside the gene matches: 7. Germline V gives CDR1 SQVTM, CDR2 ANQGSEA. In DNA form, the CDR3 reads TGCAGCGTAGCGGGAGGGCCTGGGACCTACAATGAGCAGTTCTTC. This codes for CSVAGGPGTYNEQFF.